This TCR beta chain was identified in a study of blood T cell repertoires in COVID-19. Overall study: T cells, B-cell-depleted T cells, or PBMCs supplied cDNA or gDNA.

Some clones are missing from TCRdb's copy, which holds only in-frame ones; the method was immunoSEQ multiplex PCR. This sample has approximately 250,000 clones, with almost 85% found just once. This clone was picked up one time. This clonotype was obtained from a man in his fifties with acute or convalescent COVID-19. The source material was peripheral blood.

The CDR3 protein is CASSPPPGGSIQYF. The DNA of the CDR3 is TGTGCCAGCTCACCCCCCCCGGGGGGAAGCATTCAGTACTTC. This chain links TRBV18 with TRBJ2-4; TRBD2 matches at 7 bases. J lost 9 bases, V lost 3 bases, and 8 bases had no gene match. The CDR3 length is 14 residues. Germline assignment: CDR1 KGHSH and CDR2 LQKENI.